This T cell receptor (beta chain) is from a study of read filtering for tumor transcriptome and immune sequencing. This library used roughly 0.4 ug RNA and molecular barcoded adaptors spanning alpha/delta and beta/gamma chains. MiXCR was run by TCRdb on the reads, yielding one entry per CDR3 protein. The sample records about 90,000 distinct CDR3 sequences, more than 9% being singletons. Findings and limits, study-wide: In IR-seq, single-read clonotypes were around 80% of clonotypes but approximately 3.5% of reads.

This clonotype was seen ten or more times. What it binds is unknown. Germline V CDR1 and CDR2: DFQATT, SNEGSKA (reference sequence). There are 17 residues in the CDR3. V trimming: 7 bases; J trimming: 0 bases; junction bases outside the gene matches: 14. The rearrangement joins TRBV20-1 to TRBJ2-5, with TRBD2 identical over 10 bases. What was sequenced was a population of CD138-negative cells sorted from bone marrow. This sequence originates from a donor over 35 with multiple myeloma. CDR3 in amino acids: CSVIRGTSGTYQETQYF. As DNA, the CDR3 is TGCAGTGTTATAAGAGGTACTAGCGGGACGTACCAAGAGACCCAGTACTTC.